This T cell receptor beta chain was obtained from a study of blood T cell repertoires in COVID-19. Those who participated ranged in age from about 18 to 89 years and resided in approximately 26 US areas. Researchers sorted participants into cohorts using their self-reported clinical history. Recovered status applied to Cohort 3 donors who had two consecutive negative PCRs. It also applied to those with clearance or with symptom resolution. Germline assignment: CDR1 KGHSH and CDR2 LQKENI. CDR3 length equals 15 residues. V lost 5 bases to trimming and J lost 4 bases; unmatched junction nucleotides: 8. Authors' data handling: The authors estimated nucleated cell counts from reference gene primer amplification. The table came from immunoSEQ multiplex PCR; TCRdb's copy has only in-frame clones and leaves some out. V and J calls and clone size come straight from that table; D and trimming were deduced from the DNA. The data show 250,000 to 300,000 clones, 85% to 90% seen once.

Sequencing was done on a sample of PBMCs or T cells enriched from blood (not recorded which). This sequence originates from a young man who had recovered from COVID-19. The chain carries TRBV18 and TRBJ2-7, with TRBD2 identical over 10 bases. The CDR3, as DNA: TGTGCCAGCTCATCGGGTAGCGGGGGGTGGTACGAGCAGTACTTC. Protein product: CASSSGSGGWYEQYF.